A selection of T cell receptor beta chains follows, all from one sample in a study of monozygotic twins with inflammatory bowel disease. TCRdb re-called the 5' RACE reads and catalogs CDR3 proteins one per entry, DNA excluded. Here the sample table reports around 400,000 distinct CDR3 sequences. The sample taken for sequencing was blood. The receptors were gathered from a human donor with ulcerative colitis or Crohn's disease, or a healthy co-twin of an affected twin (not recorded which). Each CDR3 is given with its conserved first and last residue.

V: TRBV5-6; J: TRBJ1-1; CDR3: CASSGTLRREDTEAFF
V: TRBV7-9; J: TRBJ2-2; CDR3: CASATPTSAGELFF
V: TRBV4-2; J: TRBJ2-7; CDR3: CASSPKSGILDEQYF
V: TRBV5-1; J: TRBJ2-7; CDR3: CASSPKGSYEQYF
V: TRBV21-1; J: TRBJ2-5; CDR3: CASSPRNSEGQETQYF
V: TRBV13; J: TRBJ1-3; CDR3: CASSRTEAGNTIYF
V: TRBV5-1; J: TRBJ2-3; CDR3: CASSLGGGEGDTQYF
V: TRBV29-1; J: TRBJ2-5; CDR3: CSVDPSRETQYF
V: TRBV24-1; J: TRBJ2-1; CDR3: CATTSIYNEQFF
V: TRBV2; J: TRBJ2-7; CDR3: CASSFYQGSEQYF
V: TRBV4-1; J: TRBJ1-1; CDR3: CASSPGARGPTEAFF
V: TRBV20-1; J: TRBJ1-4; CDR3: CSADLAGTKKLFF